Listed below are T cell receptor beta chains from one sample, sequenced in a study of blood T cell repertoires in COVID-19. Data came from immunoSEQ multiplex PCR; TCRdb stores just in-frame clones and leaves some out. The sample holds 270,000 or so clones, around nine tenths seen once. Sequenced: peripheral blood. These receptors originate from a woman aged 40 to 55 who had recovered from COVID-19. Both conserved end residues are part of each CDR3. The order of the fields is V gene, J gene, D gene, clone size, CDR3 protein, CDR3 DNA. The D gene is left open where the match is weak. Clone size, where shown, is once, few, many, or a class for clones that have expanded.

>TRBV18|TRBJ2-1|.|.
CASSSRQSFGDEQFF
TGTGCCAGCTCATCGCGGCAGTCCTTTGGCGATGAGCAGTTCTTC
>TRBV19|TRBJ1-5|TRBD1|.
CASSLIGQGASNQPQHF
TGTGCCAGTAGCCTGATTGGACAGGGGGCAAGCAATCAGCCCCAGCATTTT
>TRBV9|TRBJ2-2|TRBD2|.
CASSVLSGRGGGELFF
TGTGCCAGCAGCGTCCTCAGCGGGAGGGGTGGCGGGGAGCTGTTTTTT
>TRBV5-6|TRBJ2-7|TRBD1|.
CASSRDRAAEQYF
TGTGCCAGCAGCCGGGACAGGGCGGCCGAGCAGTACTTC
>TRBV19|TRBJ2-7|.|.
CASSTSGIRKSYEQYF
TGTGCCAGTAGTACCTCAGGGATAAGAAAATCCTACGAGCAGTACTTC
>TRBV19|TRBJ2-7|.|once
CASSTGRGYEQYF
TGTGCCAGTAGTACCGGCCGGGGTTACGAGCAGTACTTC
>TRBV14|TRBJ1-3|.|.
CASSSSPGGNTIYF
TGTGCCAGCAGTTCCAGTCCGGGTGGAAACACCATATATTTT
>TRBV18|TRBJ2-1|.|.
CASSPSDSHEQFF
TGTGCCAGCTCACCCTCGGACAGCCATGAGCAGTTCTTC
>TRBV3-1/TRBV3-2|TRBJ2-1|TRBD1|.
CASSQVTGVSYNEQFF
TGTGCCAGCAGCCAAGTTACAGGGGTTTCCTACAATGAGCAGTTCTTC
>TRBV7-2|TRBJ2-5|.|.
CASSPRANQEPQYF
TGTGCCAGCAGCCCGCGAGCGAACCAAGAGCCCCAGTACTTC
>TRBV5-4|TRBJ2-1|.|.
CASSSESNEQFF
TGTGCCAGCAGCTCCGAGTCGAATGAGCAGTTCTTC
>TRBV30|TRBJ2-7|.|.
CAWSVPRPSDSEQYF
TGTGCCTGGAGTGTACCTAGGCCCTCAGACAGCGAGCAGTACTTC
>TRBV19|TRBJ1-5|.|.
CASSILGDGNQPQHF
TGTGCCAGTAGTATTTTAGGAGATGGCAATCAGCCCCAGCATTTT
>TRBV5-5|TRBJ2-7|.|.
CASSPGLLSYEQYF
TGTGCCAGCAGCCCGGGACTTCTTTCCTACGAGCAGTACTTC
>TRBV3-1/TRBV3-2|TRBJ2-1|.|.
CASSQARYGQFF
TGTGCCAGCAGCCAAGCGCGGTACGGGCAGTTCTTC
>TRBV18|TRBJ2-5|TRBD2|once
CASSPPASGQETQYF
TGTGCCAGCTCACCACCGGCTAGCGGACAAGAGACCCAGTACTTC
>TRBV2|TRBJ2-7|TRBD1|.
CASSQGQGPYEQYF
TGTGCCAGCAGCCAGGGACAGGGGCCCTACGAGCAGTACTTC
>TRBV7-8|TRBJ2-1|.|.
CASSLVRGYNEQFF
TGTGCCAGCAGCTTAGTGCGGGGCTACAATGAGCAGTTCTTC
>TRBV6-1|TRBJ2-2|.|.
CASSDPNTGELFF
TGTGCCAGCAGTGACCCTAACACCGGGGAGCTGTTTTTT
>TRBV15|TRBJ1-1|TRBD1|.
CATSRGVQDRAFF
TGTGCCACCAGCAGGGGGGTACAGGACAGGGCTTTCTTT
>TRBV27|TRBJ2-5|TRBD1|.
CASSLWGQQETQYF
TGTGCCAGCAGTTTATGGGGACAGCAAGAGACCCAGTACTTC
>TRBV27|TRBJ1-1|.|.
CASSFRGSSQDTEAFF
TGTGCCAGCAGTTTTCGGGGGTCGAGTCAGGACACTGAAGCTTTCTTT
>TRBV4-1|TRBJ2-1|.|.
CASSHPGTSPIFF
TGCGCCAGCAGCCACCCCGGGACTTCCCCCATCTTCTTC
>TRBV5-1|TRBJ2-7|.|once
CASSFGRGNYEQYF
TGCGCCAGCAGCTTCGGACGGGGAAACTACGAGCAGTACTTC
>TRBV7-6|TRBJ2-1|TRBD2|once
CASSLGLAGDNEQFF
TGTGCCAGCAGCCTAGGACTAGCGGGTGACAATGAGCAGTTCTTC
>TRBV28|TRBJ2-2|TRBD1|.
CASSLWGQFANTGELFF
TGTGCCAGCAGTTTATGGGGACAGTTCGCGAACACCGGGGAGCTGTTTTTT
>TRBV5-1|TRBJ2-2|TRBD1|few
CASSQGDRANTGELFF
TGCGCCAGCAGCCAAGGAGACAGGGCGAACACCGGGGAGCTGTTTTTT
>TRBV10-1|TRBJ2-1|TRBD2|.
CASSETSGRAEQFF
TGCGCCAGCAGTGAGACTAGCGGGAGGGCTGAGCAGTTCTTC
>TRBV29-1|TRBJ2-1|TRBD2|.
CSGIPWTSESNEQFF
TGCAGCGGGATACCGTGGACTAGCGAGTCTAATGAGCAGTTCTTC
>TRBV5-1|TRBJ2-1|.|.
CASSLSVGSYNEQFF
TGCGCCAGCAGCTTGAGTGTCGGTTCCTACAATGAGCAGTTCTTC
>TRBV7-3|TRBJ2-2|.|.
CASSLTPHGWETGELFF
TGTGCCAGCAGCTTAACACCCCACGGGTGGGAGACCGGGGAGCTGTTTTTT
>TRBV5-5|TRBJ2-5|TRBD2|.
CASSLASGSGETQYF
TGTGCCAGCAGCTTGGCTAGCGGGAGCGGCGAGACCCAGTACTTC
>TRBV18|TRBJ2-5|TRBD1|.
CASSPDRDQETQYF
TGTGCCAGCTCACCTGACAGGGACCAAGAGACCCAGTACTTC
>TRBV11-2|TRBJ1-5|TRBD1|.
CASSPDRGVGPQHF
TGTGCCAGCAGCCCGGACAGGGGAGTTGGGCCCCAGCATTTT
>TRBV6-4|TRBJ2-1|TRBD2|.
CASSETSGRANEQFF
TGTGCCAGCAGTGAGACTAGCGGGAGGGCGAATGAGCAGTTCTTC
>TRBV11-1|TRBJ2-7|TRBD2|.
CASRPRLAGYEQYF
TGTGCCAGCAGACCACGACTAGCGGGATACGAGCAGTACTTC
>TRBV2|TRBJ2-7|.|.
CASSQQGYEQYF
TGTGCCAGCAGTCAACAGGGCTACGAGCAGTACTTC
>TRBV2|TRBJ2-3|TRBD1|.
CASSERTGGSADTQYF
TGTGCCAGCAGTGAGAGGACAGGGGGCAGTGCAGATACGCAGTATTTT
>TRBV12-5|TRBJ2-1|TRBD2|.
CASGLPAGGRNEQFF
TGTGCTAGTGGTTTACCAGCGGGAGGGCGGAATGAGCAGTTCTTC
>TRBV3-1/TRBV3-2|TRBJ2-1|.|once
CASTLTDSDNEQFF
TGTGCCAGCACCCTAACGGACAGTGACAATGAGCAGTTCTTC
>TRBV15|TRBJ1-2|.|.
CATSSQPTGNYGYTF
TGTGCCACCAGCTCCCAGCCGACAGGAAACTATGGCTACACCTTC